Below, 26 T cell receptor beta chains from the same sample are listed, as sequenced in a study of blood T cell repertoires in COVID-19. The table came from immunoSEQ multiplex PCR; TCRdb's copy has only in-frame clones and leaves some out. Among around 130,000 clones, roughly 86% were seen once, and the ten largest hold roughly 13%. Sequencing used peripheral blood. The receptors here all came from a human donor in a cohort sampled during active COVID-19.

The chain uses TRBV19 and TRBJ1-1, with 9 bases matching TRBD1. The CDR3 is 16 amino acids. Per germline, CDR1 LNHDA and CDR2 SQIVND (reference sequence). With 4 bases clipped from V and 1 base from J, the junction kept 7 bases outside the gene matches. The CDR3 bases are TGTGCCAGTAGTAGCTACCGGACAGGGGCGAACACTGAAGCTTTCTTT. Its protein is CASSSYRTGANTEAFF.

The chain uses TRBV20-1 and TRBJ2-7; 9 nucleotides line up with TRBD2. The germline V gene encodes CDR1 DFQATT and CDR2 SNEGSKA (reference sequence). After removal of 3 bases from V and 2 bases from J, the junction contained 5 bases not matched to a gene. This CDR3 comprises 14 residues. The CDR3 reads CSASLSGRAYEQYF. The CDR3 DNA sequence: TGCAGTGCTAGTCTTAGCGGGAGAGCCTACGAGCAGTACTTC.

The chain combines TRBV6-5 with TRBJ1-4; D might be TRBD1 (6 bases). V dropped 6 bases and J dropped 8 bases, with 16 bases sitting between them. This CDR3 contains 14 residues. From germline, CDR1 is MNHEY and CDR2 SVGAGI. The CDR3 DNA sequence: TGTGCCAGCAGACCCGGTCAAAGGGGGGAAAAACTGTTTTTT. Amino acids: CASRPGQRGEKLFF.

The rearrangement links TRBV7-9 to TRBJ1-1; D may be TRBD1 (6 bases). The CDR3 is 14 residues long. Germline loops: CDR1 SEHNR, CDR2 FQNEAQ (reference sequence). Trimming took off 5 bases at V and 4 bases at J, with 14 bases between the two ends. CDR3 protein: CASSGSGGRTEAFF. CDR3 bases: TGTGCCAGCAGCGGAAGTGGGGGCCGCACTGAAGCTTTCTTT.

The chain links TRBV7-6 to TRBJ1-5; no clear D gene. Trimming shortened V by 5 bases and J by 4 bases, and 12 bases separated the two germline ends. The germline V gene encodes CDR1 SGHVS and CDR2 FNYEAQ. This CDR3 contains 14 residues. The CDR3 DNA reads TGTGCCAGCAGCGAATCGCAGGTTAATCAGCCCCAGCATTTT. Translating gives CASSESQVNQPQHF.

V is TRBV11-2 and J is TRBJ2-7, with 8 bases aligning to TRBD1. V trimming: 5 bases; J trimming: 4 bases; junction bases outside the gene matches: 13. The CDR3 loop spans 16 amino acids. In germline, CDR1 is SGHAT, CDR2 FQNNGV. The CDR3: CASSGIDRGKAYEQYF. In DNA form, the CDR3 reads TGTGCCAGCAGCGGAATCGACAGGGGAAAAGCGTACGAGCAGTACTTC.

J is TRBJ2-1 and V is TRBV7-9; the match to TRBD2 covers 13 bases. The germline V gene has CDR1 SEHNR and CDR2 FQNEAQ (reference sequence). The trim removed 5 bases at V and 5 bases at J, leaving 3 bases unmatched. The CDR3 is made up of 15 amino acids. The CDR3: CASSKGLAGNNEQFF. Here the CDR3 DNA reads TGTGCCAGCAGCAAGGGACTAGCGGGAAACAATGAGCAGTTCTTC.

The chain uses TRBV12-2 and TRBJ1-6; the D call of TRBD1 is as the table states it, not checked on the DNA. TRBV12-2 is recorded as a pseudogene. CDR3 length equals 18 residues. This CDR3 is CASRLAHGDRIYNSPLHF. As DNA, the CDR3 is TGTGCAAGTCGCTTAGCGCATGGGGACAGAATTTATAATTCACCCCTCCACTTT.

This sequence joins TRBV10-2 and TRBJ2-7, with 10 bases that match TRBD2. Germline V gene data show CDR1 as WSHSY and CDR2 as SAAADI. The CDR3 covers 14 residues. With 6 bases clipped from V and 4 bases from J, the junction kept 6 bases outside the gene matches. For the CDR3, the DNA is TGCGCCAGCAGAGAGCGGGGGGGCCTATACGAGCAGTACTTC. Its translation is CASRERGGLYEQYF.

The rearrangement links TRBV5-8 to TRBJ1-4, with D perhaps matching TRBD1 (5 bases). Germline V gene sequence: CDR1 SGHTS, CDR2 YDEGEE. V shed 4 bases and J shed 5 bases, with 15 bases lying between them. The CDR3 spans 15 residues. CDR3 amino acids: CASSQGTEGNEKLFF. For the CDR3, the DNA is TGTGCCAGCAGCCAAGGGACGGAGGGCAATGAAAAACTGTTTTTT.

The V gene is TRBV11-2, the J gene TRBJ1-1; 7 positions agree with TRBD1. V dropped 5 bases and J dropped 8; count of bases not matched to a gene: 8. Germline lookup yields CDR1 SGHAT and CDR2 FQNNGV. The length of the CDR3 is 13 residues. CDR3 protein: CASSKRQGREAFF. Written as DNA, the CDR3 is TGTGCCAGCAGCAAACGACAGGGACGAGAAGCTTTCTTT.

The V gene is TRBV7-2, the J gene TRBJ2-3; D may be TRBD2 (5 bases). Germline-derived CDR1 and CDR2 are SGHTA and FQGNSA. The ends were cut back, 1 base at V and 2 bases at J, with 13 bases in the middle. CDR3 length: 16 residues. CDR3 amino acids: CASSLGTAPITDTQYF. In nucleotides, the CDR3 is TGTGCCAGCAGCTTAGGGACTGCACCCATCACAGATACGCAGTATTTT.

This clone was seen only once. The V gene is TRBV29-1, the J gene TRBJ2-4; TRBD2 agrees at 7 bases. V trimming: 1 base; J trimming: 0 bases; junction bases outside the gene matches: 9. Germline V lookup: CDR1 SQVTM, CDR2 ANQGSEA. This CDR3 contains 17 residues. CDR3 amino acids: CSVEGGGGRLAKNIQYF. In nucleotides, the CDR3 is TGCAGCGTTGAAGGTGGGGGGGGACGACTAGCCAAAAACATTCAGTACTTC.

This CDR3 reads CASSLAQGTEAFF. The DNA for the CDR3 is TGTGCCAGCAGCCTGGCGCAGGGTACTGAAGCTTTCTTT. The V call is TRBV4-2, the J call TRBJ1-1, with a tentative D call TRBD1 (5 bases). The CDR3 is made up of 13 amino acids. In germline, CDR1 is LGHNA, CDR2 YNFKEQ. Trimming removed 4 bases from V and 5 bases from J, with 11 bases in between.

V usage is TRBV5-1 and J usage is TRBJ1-1; TRBD1 might be the D (5 bases). CDR1 and CDR2 from the germline V gene are SGHRS and YFSETQ. The CDR3 length is 15 residues. Trimming removed 4 bases at V and 0 bases at J, with 13 bases between. As DNA, the CDR3 is TGCGCCAGCAGCGATGTAACGGGGGTGAACACTGAAGCTTTCTTT. This sequence encodes CASSDVTGVNTEAFF.

V gene TRBV6-1 combines with J gene TRBJ2-7, with 9 bases that match TRBD1. CDR1 and CDR2 from the germline V gene are MNHNS and SASEGT. This CDR3 is 19 amino acids long. J was trimmed by 0 bases and V by 0 bases; bases with no gene match: 12. The CDR3 region has the DNA TGTGCCAGCAGTGAAGCTGGGGCATTTAACAGGGGGCCCTCCTACGAGCAGTACTTC. This sequence encodes CASSEAGAFNRGPSYEQYF.

This chain connects TRBV7-4 to TRBJ1-5; no reliable D call. Germline CDR1 is SGHVT and CDR2 is SQSDAQ. CDR3 length: 14 residues. V lost 3 bases to trimming and J lost 5 bases, with 11 bases between them. CDR3 loop: CASSFQYIYQPQHF. DNA for the CDR3: TGTGCCAGCAGCTTTCAGTATATCTATCAGCCCCAGCATTTT.

This chain links TRBV10-3 with TRBJ2-1; D is uncertain. This CDR3 is 15 amino acids long. The germline gives CDR1 ENHRY, CDR2 SYGVKD. V shed 6 bases and J shed 0 bases, with 12 bases lying between them. CDR3 sequence (DNA): TGTGCCATCAGGGCGCAGGCCAGCTCCTACAATGAGCAGTTCTTC. Protein sequence: CAIRAQASSYNEQFF.

The rearrangement uses TRBV20-1 and TRBJ2-7, with 7 bases matching TRBD1. Germline V gene lookup returns CDR1 DFQATT and CDR2 SNEGSKA (reference sequence). There are 11 residues in the CDR3. V shed 4 bases and J 7 bases; nucleotides not matched to a gene: 4. The CDR3 DNA follows: TGCAGTGCTACACAGGGGAAAGAGCAGTACTTC. It codes for CSATQGKEQYF.

The chain carries TRBV6-5 and TRBJ1-1; D may be TRBD1 (6 bases). The CDR3 has 13 residues. Trimming took 2 bases from V and 3 from J, leaving 7 bases between them. Per germline, CDR1 MNHEY and CDR2 SVGAGI. The CDR3, as DNA: TGTGCCAGCAGTTACGGGGGCCACACTGAAGCTTTCTTT. This codes for CASSYGGHTEAFF.

The genes are TRBV30 and TRBJ2-3; 11 bases map to TRBD2. This CDR3 region has 15 residues. Trimming at V came to 3 bases and at J to 6 bases, leaving 8 bases not matched to a gene. Germline assignment: CDR1 GTSNPN and CDR2 SVGIG (reference sequence). CDR3 in DNA: TGTGCCTGGAGAGTTAGCGGGGGGGCATCGGATACGCAGTATTTT. It codes for CAWRVSGGASDTQYF.

The gene calls are TRBV3-1 (or the pseudogene TRBV3-2) and TRBJ1-2; D might be TRBD1 (5 bases). CDR3 size: 16 residues. Trimming removed 1 base from V and 1 base from J, with 13 bases in between. Looked up from germline, CDR1 is LGHDT and CDR2 is YNNKEL (reference sequence). For the CDR3, the DNA is TGTGCCAGCAGCCAAGGTCAGGGACTAATTAACTATGGCTACACCTTC. Its translation is CASSQGQGLINYGYTF.

CDR3 amino acids: CASSLEAGAKGELFF. For the CDR3, the DNA is TGTGCCAGCAGCTTGGAAGCGGGGGCCAAAGGGGAGCTGTTTTTT. The chain has TRBV7-9 and TRBJ2-2; 8 bases agree with TRBD2. The V segment lost 3 bases and the J segment 8 bases; nucleotides outside the gene matches: 8. The length of the CDR3 is 15 residues. Germline CDR1 reads SEHNR; CDR2 reads FQNEAQ (reference sequence).

The sample holds one count of this clone. The chain couples TRBV6-1 to TRBJ1-2, with D hard to call. Per the germline V gene, CDR1 is MNHNS and CDR2 is SASEGT. Trimming cost V 3 bases and J 4 bases, with 15 bases left between them. There are 15 residues in the CDR3. This chain's CDR3 is CASSELRHLGYGYTF. DNA for the CDR3: TGTGCCAGCAGTGAGCTGAGACACTTGGGCTATGGCTACACCTTC.

This clone was counted a few times. The J gene is TRBJ1-5, the V gene TRBV5-1, with D perhaps matching TRBD1 (5 bases). Germline lookup yields CDR1 SGHRS and CDR2 YFSETQ. V gave up 4 bases and J gave up 8 bases, with 16 bases separating them. CDR3 length: 14 amino acids. CDR3 amino acids: CASSPGHLREPQHF. The CDR3 DNA reads TGCGCCAGCAGCCCCGGACACCTCCGGGAGCCCCAGCATTTT. Drawing the rest from reference TRBV5-1 and TRBJ1-5, the complete variable domain is KAGVTQTPRYLIKTRGQQVTLSCSPISGHRSVSWYQQTPGQGLQFLFEYFSETQRNKGNFPGRFSGRQFSNSRSEMNVSTLELGDSALYLCASSPGHLREPQHFGDGTRLSIL.

The chain combines TRBV6-5 with TRBJ2-7; 8 nucleotides agree with TRBD1. The CDR3 runs 15 residues. The germline V gene has CDR1 MNHEY and CDR2 SVGAGI. Trimming removed 5 bases from V and 1 base from J; junction bases left unmatched: 7. CDR3 residues: CASSQRTGRSYEQYF. In DNA form, the CDR3 reads TGTGCCAGCAGTCAAAGGACAGGGAGGTCCTACGAGCAGTACTTC.